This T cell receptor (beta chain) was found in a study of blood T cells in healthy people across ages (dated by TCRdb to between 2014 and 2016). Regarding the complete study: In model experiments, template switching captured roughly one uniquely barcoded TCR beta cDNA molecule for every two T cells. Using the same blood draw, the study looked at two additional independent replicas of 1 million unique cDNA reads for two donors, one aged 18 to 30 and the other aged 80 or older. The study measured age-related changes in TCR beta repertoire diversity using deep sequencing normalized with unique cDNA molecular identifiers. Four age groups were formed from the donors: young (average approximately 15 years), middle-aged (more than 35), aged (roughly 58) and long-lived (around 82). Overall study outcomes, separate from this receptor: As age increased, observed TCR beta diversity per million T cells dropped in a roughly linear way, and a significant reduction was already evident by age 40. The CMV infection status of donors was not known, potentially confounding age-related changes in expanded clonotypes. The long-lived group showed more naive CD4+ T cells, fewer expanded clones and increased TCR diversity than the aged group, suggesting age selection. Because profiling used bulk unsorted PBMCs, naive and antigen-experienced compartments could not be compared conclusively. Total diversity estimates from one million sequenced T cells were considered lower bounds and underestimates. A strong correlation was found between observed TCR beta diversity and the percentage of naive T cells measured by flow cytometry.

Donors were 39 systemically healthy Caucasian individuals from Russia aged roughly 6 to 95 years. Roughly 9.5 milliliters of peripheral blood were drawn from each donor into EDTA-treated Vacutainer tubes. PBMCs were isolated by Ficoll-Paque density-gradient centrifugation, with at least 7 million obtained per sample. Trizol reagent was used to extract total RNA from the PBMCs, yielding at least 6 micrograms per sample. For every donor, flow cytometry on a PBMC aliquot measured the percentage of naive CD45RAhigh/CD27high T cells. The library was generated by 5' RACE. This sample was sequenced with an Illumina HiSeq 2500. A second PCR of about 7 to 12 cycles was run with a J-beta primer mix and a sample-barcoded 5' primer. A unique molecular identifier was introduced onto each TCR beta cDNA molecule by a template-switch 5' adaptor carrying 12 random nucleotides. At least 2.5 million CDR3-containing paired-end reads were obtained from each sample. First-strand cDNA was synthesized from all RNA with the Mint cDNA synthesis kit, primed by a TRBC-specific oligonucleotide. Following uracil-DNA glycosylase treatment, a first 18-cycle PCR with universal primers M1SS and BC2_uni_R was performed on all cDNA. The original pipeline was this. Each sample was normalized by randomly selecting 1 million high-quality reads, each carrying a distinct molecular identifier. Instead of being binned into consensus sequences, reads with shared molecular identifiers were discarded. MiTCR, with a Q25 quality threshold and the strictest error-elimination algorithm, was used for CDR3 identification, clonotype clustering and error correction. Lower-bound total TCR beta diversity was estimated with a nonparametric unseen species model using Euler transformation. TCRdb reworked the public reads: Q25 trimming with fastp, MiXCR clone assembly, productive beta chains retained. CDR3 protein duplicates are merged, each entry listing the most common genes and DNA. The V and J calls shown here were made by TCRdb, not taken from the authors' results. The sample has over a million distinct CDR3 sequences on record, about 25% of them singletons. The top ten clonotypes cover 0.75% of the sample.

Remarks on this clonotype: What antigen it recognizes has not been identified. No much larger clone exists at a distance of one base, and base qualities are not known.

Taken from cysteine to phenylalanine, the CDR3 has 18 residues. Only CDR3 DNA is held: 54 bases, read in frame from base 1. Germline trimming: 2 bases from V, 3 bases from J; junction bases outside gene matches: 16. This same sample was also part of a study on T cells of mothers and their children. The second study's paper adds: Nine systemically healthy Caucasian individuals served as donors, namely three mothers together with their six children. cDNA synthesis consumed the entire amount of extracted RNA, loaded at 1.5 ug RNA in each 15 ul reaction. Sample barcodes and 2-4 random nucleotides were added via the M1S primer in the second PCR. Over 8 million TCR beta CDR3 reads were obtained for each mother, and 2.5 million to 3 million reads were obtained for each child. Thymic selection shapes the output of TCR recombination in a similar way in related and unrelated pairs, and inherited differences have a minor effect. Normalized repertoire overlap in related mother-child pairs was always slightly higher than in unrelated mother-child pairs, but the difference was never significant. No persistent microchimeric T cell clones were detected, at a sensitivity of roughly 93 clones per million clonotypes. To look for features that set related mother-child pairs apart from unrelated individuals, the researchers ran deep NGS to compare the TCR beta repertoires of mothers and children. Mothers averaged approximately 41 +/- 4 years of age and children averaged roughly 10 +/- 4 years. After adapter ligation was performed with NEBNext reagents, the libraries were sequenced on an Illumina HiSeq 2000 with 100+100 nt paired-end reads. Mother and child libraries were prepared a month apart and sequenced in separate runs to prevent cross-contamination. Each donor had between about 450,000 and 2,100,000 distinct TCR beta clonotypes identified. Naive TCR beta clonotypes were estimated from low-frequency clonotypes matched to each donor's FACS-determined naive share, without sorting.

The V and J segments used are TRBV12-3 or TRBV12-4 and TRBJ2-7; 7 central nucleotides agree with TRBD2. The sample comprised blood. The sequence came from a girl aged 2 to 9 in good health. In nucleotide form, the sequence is TGTGCCAGCAGTTTATTAGGGATCGGTTCGGGGGGTCGCTACGAGCAGTACTTC. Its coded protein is CASSLLGIGSGGRYEQYF.